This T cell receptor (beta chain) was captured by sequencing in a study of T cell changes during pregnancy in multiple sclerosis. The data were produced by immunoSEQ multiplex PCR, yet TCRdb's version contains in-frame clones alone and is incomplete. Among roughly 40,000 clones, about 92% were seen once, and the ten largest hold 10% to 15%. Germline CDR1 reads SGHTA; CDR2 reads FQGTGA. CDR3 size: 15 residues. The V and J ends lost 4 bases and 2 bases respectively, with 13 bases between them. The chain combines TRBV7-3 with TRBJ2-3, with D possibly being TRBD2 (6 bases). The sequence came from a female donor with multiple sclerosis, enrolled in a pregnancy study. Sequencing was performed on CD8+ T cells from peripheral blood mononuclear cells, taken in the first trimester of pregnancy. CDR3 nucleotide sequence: TGTGCCAGCAGCTCGCGGGGCGGGGTCACAGATACGCAGTATTTT. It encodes CASSSRGGVTDTQYF. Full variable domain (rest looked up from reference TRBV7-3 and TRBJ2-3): GAGVSQTPSNKVTEKGKYVELRCDPISGHTALYWYRQSLGQGPEFLIYFQGTGAADDSGLPNDRFFAVRPEGSVSTLKIQRTERGDSAVYLCASSSRGGVTDTQYFGPGTRLTVL.